This T cell receptor beta chain stems from a study of T cell responses to AZD1222 COVID-19 vaccine. Measured with immunoSEQ multiplex PCR; TCRdb has only the in-frame clones, and not every one. The sample holds 150,000 or so clones, about 92% seen once. V lost 5 bases to trimming and J lost 7 bases, with 22 bases between them. The length of the CDR3 is 16 residues. The germline V gene encodes CDR1 SGHRS and CDR2 YFSETQ. The sample was peripheral blood, taken 28 days after the second AZD1222 dose. The rearrangement joins TRBV5-1 to TRBJ1-3, with D hard to call. The clonotype was recovered from an adult who received the AZD1222 COVID-19 vaccine. This chain's CDR3 is CASSRTLNAPENTIYF. CDR3 coding DNA: TGCGCCAGCAGTCGTACACTAAATGCCCCGGAGAACACCATATATTTT. The complete variable domain, with remaining parts taken from reference TRBV5-1 and TRBJ1-3, reads KAGVTQTPRYLIKTRGQQVTLSCSPISGHRSVSWYQQTPGQGLQFLFEYFSETQRNKGNFPGRFSGRQFSNSRSEMNVSTLELGDSALYLCASSRTLNAPENTIYFGEGSWLTVV.